The sequence of this T cell receptor beta chain was determined in a study of T cell repertoires in cytomegalovirus infection. Study as a whole: CMV epitopes in the study were HLA-C-restricted (recently identified) and HLA-B-restricted (well studied). Signatures in public TCR beta sequences pointed to both CMV infection and matching HLA type. The study, taken as a whole, reports: CMV-specific TCR beta clonotypes restricted by HLA-C dominated the ex vivo response. Frequencies of public TCR beta families were cumulated, and this identified carriers of CMV plus the relevant HLA.

This CDR3 is 15 amino acids long. The germline CDR1 and CDR2 sequences are SGHTA and FQGNSA. Trimming removed 6 bases from V and 6 bases from J, with 20 bases in between. As concerns this clonotype: The antigen is unknown.

Each CDR3 protein gets one entry after TCRdb re-called the reads with MiXCR. Seen here are some 350,000 distinct CDR3 sequences, just under 30% observed once, and the top ten hold 15% to 20%. Sequencing used cultured PBMCs, obtained from culture after CMV antigen stimulation. This receptor was identified in a human donor in good health (CMV status not recorded). Some clones in this sample may be carry-over from other donors' samples. The rearrangement links TRBV7-2 to TRBJ1-1, with D possibly being TRBD1 (5 bases). In DNA form, the CDR3 reads TGTGCCAGCAGGAAGGATCTCCTTGGAGGGGCTGAAGCTTTCTTT. Translating gives CASRKDLLGGAEAFF.